The 32 T cell receptor beta chains presented below share a single source sample, sequenced in a study of response to subunit inactivated influenza vaccine. TCRdb recomputed calls from the RT-PCR reads with MiXCR, one row per CDR3 protein. The sample shows 710,000 or so distinct CDR3 sequences, less than 20% of them seen only once. Material: PBMCs from blood, obtained roughly 13 days after vaccination. Every receptor here comes from a middle-aged man who received an inactivated influenza vaccine.

This clonotype has only a few counts. This chain uses TRBV12-3 or TRBV12-4 with TRBJ1-1; 10 positions match TRBD1. The CDR3 runs to 17 residues. V was clipped by 5 bases and J by 0 bases; unmatched bases: 9. The CDR3 DNA is TGTGCCAGCAGTCCCAGACAGGGGGCGAGGGTGAACACTGAAGCTTTCTTT. This sequence encodes CASSPRQGARVNTEAFF.

This clonotype was counted many times. This chain links TRBV6-2 or TRBV6-3 with TRBJ2-1, with D perhaps TRBD1 or TRBD2 (7 bases each). This CDR3 comprises 16 residues. Per germline, CDR1 MNHEY and CDR2 SVGEGT. Trimming shortened V by 1 base and J by 7 bases, and 17 bases separated the two germline ends. Here the CDR3 reads CASSYWGGTGENEQFF. The CDR3, as DNA: TGTGCCAGCAGTTACTGGGGGGGAACAGGGGAGAATGAGCAGTTCTTC.

V and J are TRBV10-3 and TRBJ2-2, with TRBD2 as a possible D gene (5 bases). This CDR3 has 15 residues. Trimming removed 7 bases at V and 0 bases at J, with 12 bases between. In germline, CDR1 is ENHRY, CDR2 SYGVKD. This CDR3 reads CAINVRGTNTGELFF. In nucleotides, the CDR3 is TGTGCCATCAATGTACGGGGAACGAACACCGGGGAGCTGTTTTTT.

The rearrangement links TRBV18 to TRBJ2-6, with D perhaps given as TRBD1 or TRBD2 (6 bases each). This CDR3 is built from 18 residues. Germline assignment: CDR1 KGHSH and CDR2 LQKENI. V was clipped by 4 bases and J by 2 bases, with 18 bases between them. CDR3 residues: CASSQFQQGGAGANVLTF. CDR3 DNA: TGTGCCAGCTCACAATTTCAACAGGGAGGCGCTGGGGCCAACGTCCTGACTTTC. The variable domain in full, completed from reference TRBV18 and TRBJ2-6, reads NAGVMQNPRHLVRRRGQEARLRCSPMKGHSHVYWYRQLPEEGLKFMVYLQKENIIDESGMPKERFSAEFPKEGPSILRIQQVVRGDSAAYFCASSQFQQGGAGANVLTFGAGSRLTVL.

The chain carries TRBV5-1 and TRBJ1-4, with D tentatively TRBD1 (5 bases). The germline V gene encodes CDR1 SGHRS and CDR2 YFSETQ. The CDR3 extends over 14 amino acids. V lost 2 bases and J 2 bases, leaving 7 bases between the germline ends. Here the CDR3 reads CASSFGGTNEKLFF. CDR3 DNA: TGCGCCAGCAGCTTTGGGGGGACTAATGAAAAACTGTTTTTT.

This chain connects TRBV5-6 to TRBJ2-5; TRBD2 aligns across 9 bases. CDR1 is SGHDT, CDR2 YYEEEE, per germline. The CDR3 sequence is 17 residues long. With 3 bases clipped from V and 4 bases from J, the junction kept 13 bases outside the gene matches. CDR3 sequence reads: CASSWGVLAGYSETQYF. DNA for the CDR3: TGTGCCAGCAGCTGGGGCGTCCTAGCGGGATATTCAGAGACCCAGTACTTC. Combining the CDR3 with reference TRBV5-6 and TRBJ2-5 gives the whole variable domain DAGVTQSPTHLIKTRGQQVTLRCSPKSGHDTVSWYQQALGQGPQFIFQYYEEEERQRGNFPDRFSGHQFPNYSSELNVNALLLGDSALYLCASSWGVLAGYSETQYFGPGTRLLVL.

V gene TRBV7-2 combines with J gene TRBJ2-7, with D hard to call. V was shortened by 5 bases and J by 3 bases, with 11 bases between the two germline ends. CDR1 is SGHTA and CDR2 is FQGNSA in the germline V gene. This CDR3 comprises 13 residues. CDR3 nucleotide sequence: TGTGCCAGCAGCCTCCCCCCATACTACGAGCAGTACTTC. Translation gives CASSLPPYYEQYF. Based on the CDR3 plus reference TRBV7-2 and TRBJ2-7, the full variable domain is GAGVSQSPSNKVTEKGKDVELRCDPISGHTALYWYRQSLGQGLEFLIYFQGNSAPDKSGLPSDRFSAERTGGSVSTLTIQRTQQEDSAVYLCASSLPPYYEQYFGPGTRLTVT.

The chain employs TRBV4-3 and TRBJ2-3, with D uncertain. Per the germline V gene, CDR1 is LGHNA and CDR2 is YSLEER. Trimming stripped 1 base from V and 4 bases from J, with 15 bases between. The CDR3 covers 16 residues. The CDR3 region is CASSQGIWSLSDTQYF. DNA of the CDR3: TGCGCCAGCAGCCAAGGTATTTGGAGTCTCTCAGATACGCAGTATTTT.

There are many counts of this clonotype. The chain links TRBV5-4 to TRBJ2-1; 9 bases agree with TRBD1. The CDR3 consists of 14 residues. From germline, CDR1 is SGHNT and CDR2 YYREEE (reference sequence). J lost 9 bases, V lost 3 bases, and 7 bases had no gene match. The CDR3 spells CASSSPGQGSEQFF. The CDR3 nucleotides are TGTGCCAGCAGCTCCCCGGGACAGGGCAGTGAGCAGTTCTTC. Complete variable domain (other parts from reference TRBV5-4 and TRBJ2-1): ETGVTQSPTHLIKTRGQQVTLRCSSQSGHNTVSWYQQALGQGPQFIFQYYREEENGRGNFPPRFSGLQFPNYSSELNVNALELDDSALYLCASSSPGQGSEQFFGPGTRLTVL.

The chain has TRBV6-5 and TRBJ1-2, with D possibly matching TRBD1 (6 bases). The germline CDR1 and CDR2 sequences are MNHEY and SVGAGI. CDR3 length: 12 amino acids. Deletions cut 6 bases from V and 3 bases from J, with 8 bases between. CDR3 in DNA: TGTGCCAGCAGATACAGGGACTATGGCTACACCTTC. This sequence encodes CASRYRDYGYTF.

In DNA form, the CDR3 reads TGTGCCAGCAGTTGGGGGGAGGGCTCCTACAATGAGCAGTTCTTC. This gives the protein CASSWGEGSYNEQFF. The chain joins TRBV6-5 to TRBJ2-1; 7 nucleotides line up with TRBD2. Germline CDR1 is MNHEY and CDR2 is SVGAGI. CDR3 length: 15 amino acids. With V trimmed by 4 bases and J by 0 bases, 3 bases remained unmatched.

This sequence joins TRBV7-9 and TRBJ1-3; TRBD1 might be the D (5 bases). Germline-derived CDR1 and CDR2 are SEHNR and FQNEAQ (reference sequence). Deletions cut 6 bases from V and 0 bases from J, with 9 bases between. This CDR3 is built from 14 residues. Here the CDR3 DNA reads TGTGCCAGCAGTTACGGGGGCTCTGGAAACACCATATATTTT. The encoded protein is CASSYGGSGNTIYF. Looking up the rest from reference TRBV7-9 and TRBJ1-3 gives the full variable domain: DTGVSQNPRHKITKRGQNVTFRCDPISEHNRLYWYRQTLGQGPEFLTYFQNEAQLEKSRLLSDRFSAERPKGSFSTLEIQRTEQGDSAMYLCASSYGGSGNTIYFGEGSWLTVV.

V and J are TRBV20-1 and TRBJ2-7, with D hard to call. The V and J ends lost 5 bases and 0 bases respectively, with 17 bases between them. The CDR3 loop spans 15 amino acids. Germline CDR1 is DFQATT and CDR2 is SNEGSKA (reference sequence). The CDR3 is CSASPAQRNSYEQYF. The CDR3 coding sequence is TGCAGTGCTTCCCCGGCACAGAGGAACTCCTACGAGCAGTACTTC.

This clonotype was detected ten times or more. In DNA, the CDR3 is TGCAGTGCTAGAGCCGGGGGGGCATTAGATACGCAGTATTTT. It encodes CSARAGGALDTQYF. The chain joins TRBV20-1 to TRBJ2-3; TRBD2 matches 8 bases. Germline loops: CDR1 DFQATT, CDR2 SNEGSKA (reference sequence). After removal of 1 base from V and 5 bases from J, the junction contained 5 bases not matched to a gene. The CDR3 contains 14 residues.

This clonotype was picked up many times. The gene calls are TRBV15 and TRBJ2-5; D may be TRBD1 or TRBD2 (5 bases each). The V gene's germline CDR1 is LNHNV and CDR2 YYDKDF (reference sequence). The V gene lost 0 bases and the J gene lost 1 base, with 9 bases spanning the gap. This CDR3 contains 15 residues. The CDR3 DNA is TGTGCCACCAGCAGAGATCCGGGACCCCAAGAGACCCAGTACTTC. The encoded protein is CATSRDPGPQETQYF. Variable domain in full (rest from reference TRBV15 and TRBJ2-5): DAMVIQNPRYQVTQFGKPVTLSCSQTLNHNVMYWYQQKSSQAPKLLFHYYDKDFNNEADTPDNFQSRRPNTSFCFLDIRSPGLGDTAMYLCATSRDPGPQETQYFGPGTRLLVL.

V usage is TRBV5-1 and J usage is TRBJ2-7; D possibly corresponds to TRBD1 (6 bases). The CDR3 length is 15 residues. V was cut by 4 bases and J by 0 bases, with 14 bases left in between. Germline CDR1 and CDR2: SGHRS and YFSETQ. The CDR3 region is CASSAQGNPSYEQYF. CDR3 nucleotides: TGCGCCAGCAGCGCACAGGGTAACCCCTCCTACGAGCAGTACTTC.

The chain combines TRBV4-3 with TRBJ2-5, with D possibly TRBD1 on 5 matching bases. Per germline, CDR1 LGHNA and CDR2 YSLEER. CDR3 length: 15 residues. Deletions cut 0 bases from V and 4 bases from J, with 12 bases between. The CDR3 nucleotides read TGCGCCAGCAGCCAAGATTTTGGTAGGGGAGAGACCCAGTACTTC. Protein sequence: CASSQDFGRGETQYF.

This clonotype has more than one count but fewer than ten. This sequence joins TRBV2 and TRBJ2-7, with TRBD1 matching over 9 bases. This CDR3 has 17 amino acids. V lost 0 bases to trimming and J lost 5 bases; unmatched junction nucleotides: 11. The germline gives CDR1 SNHLY, CDR2 FYNNEI. CDR3 nucleotide sequence: TGTGCCAGCAGTGAAGCGGTGGGACAGGGCCAAGGGCACGAGCAGTACTTC. Encoded protein: CASSEAVGQGQGHEQYF.

The chain employs TRBV28 and TRBJ1-3, with D hard to call. Germline CDR1 and CDR2: MDHEN and SYDVKM. The CDR3 sequence is 16 residues long. Trimming removed 4 bases from V and 4 bases from J, with 17 bases in between. The CDR3 DNA sequence: TGTGCCAGCAGTTCCGCCTCGGCTTTTTCCGGAAACACCATATATTTT. This sequence encodes CASSSASAFSGNTIYF.

This clonotype was seen a few times. This rearrangement joins TRBV7-2 to TRBJ2-3; a possible D gene is TRBD2 (5 bases). Germline values: CDR1 SGHTA, CDR2 FQGNSA. Trimming shortened V by 5 bases and J by 11 bases, and 14 bases separated the two germline ends. This CDR3 spans 12 amino acids. As DNA, the CDR3 is TGTGCCAGCAGCCGAGTCCGGGGAGAGCAGTATTTT. Its protein product is CASSRVRGEQYF.

This sequence joins TRBV6-5 and TRBJ2-5; TRBD1 matches at 7 bases. Germline CDR1 and CDR2: MNHEY and SVGAGI. Trimming cost V 4 bases and J 2 bases; bases outside gene matches: 13. The CDR3 has 17 residues. The CDR3 sequence is CASSLYHGTEDQETQYF. CDR3 nucleotides: TGTGCCAGCAGTTTGTACCACGGGACAGAGGATCAAGAGACCCAGTACTTC.

This clonotype was seen ten or more times. The chain has TRBV12-3 or TRBV12-4 and TRBJ2-7; D is perhaps TRBD2 (6 bases). V lost 3 bases and J 0 bases, leaving 9 bases between the germline ends. The CDR3 is made up of 14 amino acids. CDR3 amino acids: CASSLGLFSYEQYF. In DNA form, the CDR3 reads TGTGCCAGCAGTTTGGGACTGTTCTCCTACGAGCAGTACTTC.

This clonotype was seen more than once but under ten times. The chain couples TRBV5-1 to TRBJ2-1; either TRBD1 or TRBD2 may supply D (5 bases each). V lost 6 bases and J 0 bases, leaving 13 bases between the germline ends. This CDR3 is 15 amino acids long. From germline, CDR1 is SGHRS and CDR2 YFSETQ. The CDR3 bases are TGCGCCAGCACCTCCCGGGACCTCTCCTACAATGAGCAGTTCTTC. Translated: CASTSRDLSYNEQFF.

V gene TRBV11-2 combines with J gene TRBJ2-7; 8 bases are shared with TRBD2. Unmatched junction bases numbered 8, after V lost 0 bases and J lost 7 bases. CDR3 length: 15 residues. CDR1 is SGHAT, CDR2 FQNNGV, per germline. This chain's CDR3 is CASSLDLSGAWEQYF. CDR3 in DNA: TGTGCCAGCAGCTTAGATCTTAGCGGGGCATGGGAGCAGTACTTC.

In this sample, this clonotype turned up many times. V and J are TRBV28 and TRBJ2-1, with 9 bases that match TRBD2. Germline V gives CDR1 MDHEN, CDR2 SYDVKM. Trimming at V came to 6 bases and at J to 4 bases, leaving 4 bases not matched to a gene. The CDR3 length is 14 residues. CDR3 coding DNA: TGTGCCAGCAGAAGACTAGCGGTTTACAATGAGCAGTTCTTC. It translates to CASRRLAVYNEQFF.

In regard to this clonotype: A much larger clone lies a single base off, so this may be a read error. The CDR3: CSVIGERTDTQYF. CDR3 nucleotide sequence: TGCAGCGTCATCGGCGAACGGACAGATACGCAGTATTTT. The chain links TRBV29-1 to TRBJ2-3; no definite D call. The V gene's germline CDR1 is SQVTM and CDR2 ANQGSEA. There are 13 residues in the CDR3. Trimming took 6 bases from V and 3 from J, leaving 13 bases between them.

The CDR3 nucleotides are TGTGCCAGCACTCTAGGGGCTAATGAAAAACTGTTTTTT. Its protein product is CASTLGANEKLFF. The chain recombines TRBV7-9 with TRBJ1-4; a possible D gene is TRBD1 (5 bases). There are 13 residues in the CDR3. V was trimmed by 7 bases and J by 3 bases, leaving 9 bases between them. Germline V lookup: CDR1 SEHNR, CDR2 FQNEAQ (reference sequence).

This clonotype has at least ten counts. The V gene is TRBV5-5, the J gene TRBJ1-5, with 7 bases identical to TRBD1. Germline V CDR1 and CDR2: SGHKS, YYEKEE (reference sequence). Trimming took 4 bases from V and 6 from J; bases not matched to a gene: 10. The CDR3 spans 15 residues. CDR3 loop: CASSVQGGAGQPQHF. The CDR3 DNA follows: TGTGCCAGCAGCGTGCAAGGGGGCGCGGGTCAGCCCCAGCATTTT.

The V gene is TRBV5-1, the J gene TRBJ2-7, with TRBD1 identical over 8 bases. After removal of 2 bases from V and 5 bases from J, the junction contained 6 bases not matched to a gene. CDR3 length equals 14 residues. Germline V gene lookup returns CDR1 SGHRS and CDR2 YFSETQ. CDR3 nucleotides: TGCGCCAGCAGCTTTCAAGGACAGGGCGACGAGCAGTACTTC. Its translation is CASSFQGQGDEQYF.

There are many counts of this clonotype. The rearrangement uses TRBV20-1 and TRBJ2-1; TRBD2 matches 8 bases. V trimming: 2 bases; J trimming: 5 bases; junction bases outside the gene matches: 11. The CDR3 is 16 residues long. Germline CDR1 DFQATT, CDR2 SNEGSKA (reference sequence). CDR3 region: CSARNPGGARHNEQFF. The CDR3 DNA reads as TGCAGTGCTAGAAACCCCGGGGGGGCCAGACACAATGAGCAGTTCTTC.

V and J are TRBV5-1 and TRBJ2-1; 8 positions match TRBD1. The CDR3 contains 14 residues. Losses at the gene ends were 2 bases for V and 4 bases for J; bases not matched to a gene: 2. In germline, CDR1 is SGHRS, CDR2 YFSETQ. The CDR3 sequence: CASSLWTGYNEQFF. The CDR3, as DNA: TGCGCCAGCAGCTTATGGACAGGGTACAATGAGCAGTTCTTC.

The CDR3 sequence: CSAMDRANEQYF. The CDR3 coding sequence is TGCAGTGCTATGGACAGGGCAAACGAGCAGTACTTC. This chain links TRBV20-1 with TRBJ2-7; 8 bases are shared with TRBD1. The CDR3 runs 12 residues. Germline CDR1 reads DFQATT; CDR2 reads SNEGSKA (reference sequence). Trimming took 4 bases from V and 5 from J; bases not matched to a gene: 4.